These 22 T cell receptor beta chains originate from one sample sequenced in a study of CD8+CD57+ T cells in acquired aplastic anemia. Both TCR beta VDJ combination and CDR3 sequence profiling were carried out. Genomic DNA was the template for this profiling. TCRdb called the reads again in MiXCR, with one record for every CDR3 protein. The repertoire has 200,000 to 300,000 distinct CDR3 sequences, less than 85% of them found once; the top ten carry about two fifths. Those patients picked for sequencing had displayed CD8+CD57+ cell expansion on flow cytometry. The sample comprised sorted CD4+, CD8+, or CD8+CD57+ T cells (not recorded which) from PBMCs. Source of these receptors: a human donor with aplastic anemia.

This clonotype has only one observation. The CDR3 loop reads CASRDRAGSEAFF. The CDR3 DNA reads TGTGCCAGCAGGGACAGGGCCGGAAGTGAAGCTTTCTTT. J is TRBJ1-1 and V is TRBV2; 8 positions agree with TRBD1. The V and J ends lost 6 bases and 7 bases, in that order; junction bases with no gene match: 7. From germline, CDR1 is SNHLY and CDR2 FYNNEI. The CDR3 sequence is 13 residues long.

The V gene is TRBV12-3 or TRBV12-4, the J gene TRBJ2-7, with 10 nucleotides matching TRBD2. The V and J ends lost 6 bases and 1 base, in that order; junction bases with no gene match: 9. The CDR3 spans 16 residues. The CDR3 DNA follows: TGTGCCAGCAGAGACGACGGGACTAGCGATTCCTACGAGCAGTACTTC. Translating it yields CASRDDGTSDSYEQYF.

CDR3 sequence: CASSLAGGADNRYTF. The CDR3, as DNA: TGTGCCAGCAGCTTGGCGGGAGGTGCCGATAATCGGTATACCTTC. J is TRBJ1-2 and V is TRBV7-8; D unresolved. CDR1 SGHVS and CDR2 FQNEAQ come from the germline V gene. The CDR3 spans 15 residues. V gave up 3 bases and J gave up 14 bases, with 25 bases separating them.

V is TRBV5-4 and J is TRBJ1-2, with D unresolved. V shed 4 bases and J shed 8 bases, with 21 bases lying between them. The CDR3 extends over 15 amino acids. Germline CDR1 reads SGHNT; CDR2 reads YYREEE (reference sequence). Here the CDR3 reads CASSLTSGFLRGYTF. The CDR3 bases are TGTGCCAGCAGCCTTACTAGCGGGTTTCTCCGCGGCTACACCTTC.

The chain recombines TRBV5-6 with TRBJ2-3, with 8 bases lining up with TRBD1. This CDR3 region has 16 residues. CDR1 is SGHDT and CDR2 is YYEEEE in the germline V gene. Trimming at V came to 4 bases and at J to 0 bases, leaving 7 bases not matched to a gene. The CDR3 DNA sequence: TGTGCCAGCAGCAAAGACAGGGGTCAGAGCACAGATACGCAGTATTTT. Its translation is CASSKDRGQSTDTQYF.

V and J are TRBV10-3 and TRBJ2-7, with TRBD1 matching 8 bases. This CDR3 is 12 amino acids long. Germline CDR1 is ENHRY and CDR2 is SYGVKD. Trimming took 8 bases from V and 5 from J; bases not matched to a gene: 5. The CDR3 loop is CAIGTGRDEQYF. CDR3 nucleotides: TGTGCCATCGGGACAGGACGGGACGAGCAGTACTTC.

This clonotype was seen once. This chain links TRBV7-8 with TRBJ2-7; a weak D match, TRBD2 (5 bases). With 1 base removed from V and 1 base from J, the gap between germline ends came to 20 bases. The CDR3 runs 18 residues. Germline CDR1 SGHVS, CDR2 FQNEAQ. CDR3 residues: CASSLEGDPDTQSYEQYV. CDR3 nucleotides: TGTGCCAGCAGCTTAGAGGGAGACCCCGATACGCAGTCCTACGAGCAGTACGTC.

The CDR3 region has the DNA TGTGCCAGCAGACAGGGACTAGCGGGGGGGGAGCAGTACGTC. Translation: CASRQGLAGGEQYV. The rearrangement joins TRBV27 to TRBJ2-7; 16 bases map to TRBD2. V was pared by 6 bases and J by 7 bases, with 3 bases of the junction left unmatched. Germline values: CDR1 MNHEY, CDR2 SMNVEV (reference sequence). The CDR3 has 14 residues.

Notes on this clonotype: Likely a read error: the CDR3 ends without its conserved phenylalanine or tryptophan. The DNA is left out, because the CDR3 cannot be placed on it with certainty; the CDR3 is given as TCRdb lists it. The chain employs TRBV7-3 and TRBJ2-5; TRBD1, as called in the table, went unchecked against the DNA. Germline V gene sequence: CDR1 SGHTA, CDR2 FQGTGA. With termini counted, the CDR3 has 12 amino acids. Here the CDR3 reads CAGQGAREPQYV.

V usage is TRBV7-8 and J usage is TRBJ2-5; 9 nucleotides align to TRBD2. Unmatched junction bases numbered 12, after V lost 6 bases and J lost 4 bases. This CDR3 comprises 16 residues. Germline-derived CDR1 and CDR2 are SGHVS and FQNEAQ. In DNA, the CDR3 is TGTGCCAGCAGAGACTCTAGCGGGACTTGGGGAGAGACCCAGTACTTC. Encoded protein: CASRDSSGTWGETQYF.

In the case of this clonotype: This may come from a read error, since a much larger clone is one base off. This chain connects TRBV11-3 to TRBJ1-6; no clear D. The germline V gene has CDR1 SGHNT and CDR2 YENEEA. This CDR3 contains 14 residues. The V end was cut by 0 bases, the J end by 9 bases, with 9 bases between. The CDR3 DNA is TGTGCCAGCAGCTTAGATCTGGCAGTTTCACCCCTCCACTTT. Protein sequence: CASSLDLAVSPLHF.

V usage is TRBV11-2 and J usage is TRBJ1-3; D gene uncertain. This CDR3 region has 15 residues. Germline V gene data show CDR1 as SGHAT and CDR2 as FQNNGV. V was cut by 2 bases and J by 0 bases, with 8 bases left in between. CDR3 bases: TGTGCCAGCAGCTTAAGCGTAAGCTCTGGAAACACCATATATTTT. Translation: CASSLSVSSGNTIYF.

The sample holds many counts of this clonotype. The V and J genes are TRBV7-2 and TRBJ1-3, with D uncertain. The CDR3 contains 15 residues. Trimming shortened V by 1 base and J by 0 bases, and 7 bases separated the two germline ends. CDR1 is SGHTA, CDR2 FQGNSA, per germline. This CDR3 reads CASSLVPGSGNTIYF. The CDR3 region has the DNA TGTGCCAGCAGCTTAGTACCGGGCTCTGGAAACACCATATATTTT.

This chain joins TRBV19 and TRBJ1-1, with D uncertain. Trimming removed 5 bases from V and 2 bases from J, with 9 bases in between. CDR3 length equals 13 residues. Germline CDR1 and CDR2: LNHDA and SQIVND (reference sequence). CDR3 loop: CASSYYRNTEAFF. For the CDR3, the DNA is TGTGCCAGTAGTTACTACCGTAACACTGAAGCTTTCTTT.

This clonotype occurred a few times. The CDR3, as DNA: TGTGCCAGTAGTATAGTTAGCGGAATCGGGGAGCTGTTTTTT. Its translation: CASSIVSGIGELFF. This chain connects TRBV19 to TRBJ2-2; maybe TRBD2 (6 bases). This CDR3 has 14 amino acids. Germline V gene data show CDR1 as LNHDA and CDR2 as SQIVND (reference sequence). Trimming took 1 base from V and 7 from J, leaving 10 bases between them. The full variable domain, with the rest looked up from reference TRBV19 and TRBJ2-2, is DGGITQSPKYLFRKEGQNVTLSCEQNLNHDAMYWYRQDPGQGLRLIYYSQIVNDFQKGDIAEGYSVSREKKESFPLTVTSAQKNPTAFYLCASSIVSGIGELFFGEGSRLTVL.

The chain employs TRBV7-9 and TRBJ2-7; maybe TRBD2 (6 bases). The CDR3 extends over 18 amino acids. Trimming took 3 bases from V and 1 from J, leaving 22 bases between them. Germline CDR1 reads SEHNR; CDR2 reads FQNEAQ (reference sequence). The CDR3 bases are TGTGCCAGCAGCTTTCATCCTGGCTGGAGGGCCCTTTCCTACGAGCAGTACGTC. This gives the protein CASSFHPGWRALSYEQYV.

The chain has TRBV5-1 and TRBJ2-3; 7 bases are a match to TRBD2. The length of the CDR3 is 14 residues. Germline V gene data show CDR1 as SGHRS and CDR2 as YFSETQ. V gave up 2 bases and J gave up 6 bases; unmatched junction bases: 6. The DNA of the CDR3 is TGCGCCAGCAGCTTAGCGGGAATTACCGATACGCAGTATTTT. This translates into CASSLAGITDTQYF.

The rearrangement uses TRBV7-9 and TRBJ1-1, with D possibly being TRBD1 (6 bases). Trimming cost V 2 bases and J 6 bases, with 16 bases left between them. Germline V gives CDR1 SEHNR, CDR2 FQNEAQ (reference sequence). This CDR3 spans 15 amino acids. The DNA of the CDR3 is TGTGCCAGCAGCTTAAGAGGGGGAGGGGGTCCTGAAGCTTTCTTT. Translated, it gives CASSLRGGGGPEAFF.

The DNA of the CDR3 is TGTGCCAGCAGCTTAGCTGGAGGTACCAGTACGCAGTATTTT. Protein: CASSLAGGTSTQYF. V gene TRBV5-4 combines with J gene TRBJ2-3, with D possibly matching TRBD2 (5 bases). Between the trimmed V and J ends, which lost 2 bases and 8 bases, there was a span of 15 bases. In germline, CDR1 is SGHNT, CDR2 YYREEE (reference sequence). CDR3 length: 14 amino acids.

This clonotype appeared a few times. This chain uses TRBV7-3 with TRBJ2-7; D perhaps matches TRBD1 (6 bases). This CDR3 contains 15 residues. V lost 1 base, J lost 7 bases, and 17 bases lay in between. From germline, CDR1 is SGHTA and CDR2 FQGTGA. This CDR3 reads CASSLNRVSYNEQYV. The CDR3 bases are TGTGCCAGCAGCTTAAACAGGGTCTCCTACAATGAGCAGTACGTC.

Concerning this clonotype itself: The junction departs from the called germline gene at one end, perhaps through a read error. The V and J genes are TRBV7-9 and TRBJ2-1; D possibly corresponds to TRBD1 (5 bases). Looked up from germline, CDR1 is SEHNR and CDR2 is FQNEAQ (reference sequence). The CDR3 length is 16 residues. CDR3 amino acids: CASSQDGRGTVYEQFF. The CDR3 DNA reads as TGCGCCAGCAGCCAAGATGGAAGGGGAACCGTTTATGAGCAGTTCTTC.

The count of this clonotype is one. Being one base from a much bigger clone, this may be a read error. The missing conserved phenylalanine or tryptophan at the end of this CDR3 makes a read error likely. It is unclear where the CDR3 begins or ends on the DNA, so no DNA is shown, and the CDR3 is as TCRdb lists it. The CDR3 is CASGDGGTDTPYFGS. The chain is built from TRBV2 and TRBJ1-1; the table's D call, TRBD1, has no DNA check behind it. The CDR3 sequence runs 15 residues, both termini included. The germline V gene has CDR1 SNHLY and CDR2 FYNNEI.